The sample holds a few counts of the clone carrying this T cell receptor (beta chain). The data belong to a study of T-cell memory formation after mild COVID-19. Germline V lookup: CDR1 LGHNA, CDR2 YSLEER. The CDR3 runs 15 residues. V lost 1 base to trimming and J lost 4 bases, with 12 bases between them. Each CDR3 protein is one row after TCRdb ran MiXCR on the 5' RACE reads. The repertoire consists of hundreds of thousands of distinct CDR3 sequences, with about 20% occurring once and the leading ten covering roughly 8.3%. This receptor was taken from an adult woman who had mild COVID-19 (a few samples of this study predate the infection). Cell type and time point are not known. The specimen sequenced was PBMCs or a T cell subset sorted from them (not recorded which). V usage is TRBV4-3 and J usage is TRBJ2-3; D unresolved. In nucleotides, the CDR3 is TGCGCCAGCAGCCAAGTCGATTTGGGCCCAGATACGCAGTATTTT. Translating it yields CASSQVDLGPDTQYF.